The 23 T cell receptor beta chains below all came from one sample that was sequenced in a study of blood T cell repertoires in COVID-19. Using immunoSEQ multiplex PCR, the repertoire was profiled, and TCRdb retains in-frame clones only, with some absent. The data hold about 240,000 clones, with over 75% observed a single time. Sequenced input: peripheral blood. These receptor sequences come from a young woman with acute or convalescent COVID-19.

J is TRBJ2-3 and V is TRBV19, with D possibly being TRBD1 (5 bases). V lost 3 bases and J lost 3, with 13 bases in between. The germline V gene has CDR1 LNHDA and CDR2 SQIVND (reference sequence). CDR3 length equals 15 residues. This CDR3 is CASSIGKGHTDTQYF. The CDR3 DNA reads TGTGCCAGTAGTATCGGAAAGGGGCATACAGATACGCAGTATTTT.

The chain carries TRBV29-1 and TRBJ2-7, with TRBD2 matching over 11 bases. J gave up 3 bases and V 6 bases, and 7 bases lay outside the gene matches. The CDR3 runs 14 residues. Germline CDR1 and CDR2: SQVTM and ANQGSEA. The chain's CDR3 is CSVVTSGRIYEQYF. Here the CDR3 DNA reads TGCAGCGTAGTCACTAGCGGGAGAATCTACGAGCAGTACTTC.

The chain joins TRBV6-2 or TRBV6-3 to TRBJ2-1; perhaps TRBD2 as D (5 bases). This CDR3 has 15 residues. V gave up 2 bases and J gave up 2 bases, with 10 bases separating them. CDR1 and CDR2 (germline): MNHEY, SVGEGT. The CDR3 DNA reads TGTGCCAGCAGTTACCCAAGCGGAACCTACAATGAGCAGTTCTTC. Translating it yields CASSYPSGTYNEQFF.

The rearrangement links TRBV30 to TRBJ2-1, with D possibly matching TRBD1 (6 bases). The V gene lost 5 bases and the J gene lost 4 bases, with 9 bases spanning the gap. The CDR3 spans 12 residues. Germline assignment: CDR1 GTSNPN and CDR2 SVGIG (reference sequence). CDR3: CAWATGYNEQFF. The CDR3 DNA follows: TGTGCCTGGGCCACAGGGTACAATGAGCAGTTCTTC.

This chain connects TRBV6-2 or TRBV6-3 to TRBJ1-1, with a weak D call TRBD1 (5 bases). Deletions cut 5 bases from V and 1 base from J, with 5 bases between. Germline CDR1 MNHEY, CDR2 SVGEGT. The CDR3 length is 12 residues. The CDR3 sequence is CASSQGNTEAFF. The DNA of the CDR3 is TGTGCCAGCAGTCAGGGGAACACTGAAGCTTTCTTT.

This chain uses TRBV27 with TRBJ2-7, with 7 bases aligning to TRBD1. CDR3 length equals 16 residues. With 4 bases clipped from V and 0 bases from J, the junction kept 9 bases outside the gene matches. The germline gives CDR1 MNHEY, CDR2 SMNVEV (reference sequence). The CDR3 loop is CASSSPQGLSSYEQYF. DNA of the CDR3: TGTGCCAGCAGTTCACCACAGGGGCTGAGCTCCTACGAGCAGTACTTC.

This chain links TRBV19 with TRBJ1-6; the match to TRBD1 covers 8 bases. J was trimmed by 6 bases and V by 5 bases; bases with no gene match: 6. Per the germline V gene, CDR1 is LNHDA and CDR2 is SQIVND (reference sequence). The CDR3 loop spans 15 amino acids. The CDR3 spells CASSPDRVPNSPLHF. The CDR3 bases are TGTGCCAGTAGTCCGGACAGGGTACCTAATTCACCCCTCCACTTT.

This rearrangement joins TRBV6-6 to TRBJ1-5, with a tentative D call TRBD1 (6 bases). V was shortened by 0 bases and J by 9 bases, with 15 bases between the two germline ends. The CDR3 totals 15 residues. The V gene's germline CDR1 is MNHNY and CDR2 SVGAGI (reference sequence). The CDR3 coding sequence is TGTGCCAGCAGTTACTCTGACAGGCTGGGGCGGCCCCAGCATTTT. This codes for CASSYSDRLGRPQHF.

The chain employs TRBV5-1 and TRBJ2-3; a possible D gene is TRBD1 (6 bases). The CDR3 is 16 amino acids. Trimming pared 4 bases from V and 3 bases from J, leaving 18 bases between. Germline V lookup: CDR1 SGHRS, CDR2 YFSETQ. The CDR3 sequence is CASSLGSIRGTDTQYF. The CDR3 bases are TGCGCCAGCAGCCTGGGATCCATAAGGGGGACAGATACGCAGTATTTT.

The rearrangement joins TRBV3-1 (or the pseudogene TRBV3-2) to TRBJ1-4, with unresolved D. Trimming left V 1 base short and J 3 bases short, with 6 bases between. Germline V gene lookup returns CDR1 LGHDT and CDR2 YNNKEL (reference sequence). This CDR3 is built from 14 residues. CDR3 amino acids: CASSQAGSNEKLFF. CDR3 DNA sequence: TGTGCCAGCAGCCAAGCAGGATCTAATGAAAAACTGTTTTTT.

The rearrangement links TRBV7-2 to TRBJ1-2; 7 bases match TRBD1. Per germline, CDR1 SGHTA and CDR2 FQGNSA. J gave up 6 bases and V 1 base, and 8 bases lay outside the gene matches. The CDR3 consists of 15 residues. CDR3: CASSLVTGGGDGYTF. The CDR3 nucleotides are TGTGCCAGCAGCTTAGTAACGGGAGGGGGCGATGGCTACACCTTC.

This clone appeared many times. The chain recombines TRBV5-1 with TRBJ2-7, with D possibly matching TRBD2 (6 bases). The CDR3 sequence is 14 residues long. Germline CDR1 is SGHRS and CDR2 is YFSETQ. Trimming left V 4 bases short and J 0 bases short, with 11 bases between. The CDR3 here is CASSELANSYEQYF. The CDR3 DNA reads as TGCGCCAGCAGCGAGCTAGCGAACTCCTACGAGCAGTACTTC. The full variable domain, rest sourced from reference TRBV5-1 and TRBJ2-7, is KAGVTQTPRYLIKTRGQQVTLSCSPISGHRSVSWYQQTPGQGLQFLFEYFSETQRNKGNFPGRFSGRQFSNSRSEMNVSTLELGDSALYLCASSELANSYEQYFGPGTRLTVT.

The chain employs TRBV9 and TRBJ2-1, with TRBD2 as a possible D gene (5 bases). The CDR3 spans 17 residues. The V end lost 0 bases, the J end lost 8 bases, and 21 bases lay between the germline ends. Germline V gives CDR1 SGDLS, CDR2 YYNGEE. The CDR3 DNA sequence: TGTGCCAGCAGCGTAGATCTAGCTTCTGCTTTAGTCGATGAGCAGTTCTTC. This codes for CASSVDLASALVDEQFF.

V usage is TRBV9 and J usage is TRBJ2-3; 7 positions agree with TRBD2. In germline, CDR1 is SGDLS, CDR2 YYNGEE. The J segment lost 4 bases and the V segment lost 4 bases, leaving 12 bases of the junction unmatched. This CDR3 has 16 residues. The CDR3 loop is CASSPWGGGPSDTQYF. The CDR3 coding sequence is TGTGCCAGCAGCCCCTGGGGGGGAGGGCCTTCAGATACGCAGTATTTT.

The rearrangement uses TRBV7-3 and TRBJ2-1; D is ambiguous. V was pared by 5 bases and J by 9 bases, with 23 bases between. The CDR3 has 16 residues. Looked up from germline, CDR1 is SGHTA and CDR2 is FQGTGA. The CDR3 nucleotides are TGTGCCAGCAGCATAGACTCATCGCTCGATTTTGGTGAGCAGTTCTTC. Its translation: CASSIDSSLDFGEQFF. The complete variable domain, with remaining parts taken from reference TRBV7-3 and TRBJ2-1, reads GAGVSQTPSNKVTEKGKYVELRCDPISGHTALYWYRQSLGQGPEFLIYFQGTGAADDSGLPNDRFFAVRPEGSVSTLKIQRTERGDSAVYLCASSIDSSLDFGEQFFGPGTRLTVL.

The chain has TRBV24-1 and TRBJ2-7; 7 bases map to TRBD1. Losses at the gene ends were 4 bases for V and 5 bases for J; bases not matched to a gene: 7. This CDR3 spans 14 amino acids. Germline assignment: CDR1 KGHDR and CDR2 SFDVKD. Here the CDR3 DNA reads TGTGCCACCAGTGACACCTGGGACAGCCACGAGCAGTACTTC. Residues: CATSDTWDSHEQYF.

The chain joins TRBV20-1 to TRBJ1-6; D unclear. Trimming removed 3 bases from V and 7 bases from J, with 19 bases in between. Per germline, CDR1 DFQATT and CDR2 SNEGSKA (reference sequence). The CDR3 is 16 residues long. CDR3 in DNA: TGCAGTGCTAGTGGAGGAGGGCAGAGTAAAAATTCACCCCTCCACTTT. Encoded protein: CSASGGGQSKNSPLHF.

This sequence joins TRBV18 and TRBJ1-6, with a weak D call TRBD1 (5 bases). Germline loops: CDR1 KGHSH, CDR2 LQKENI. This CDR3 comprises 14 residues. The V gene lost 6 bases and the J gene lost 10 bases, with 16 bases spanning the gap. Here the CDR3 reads CASSSGSDGSPLHF. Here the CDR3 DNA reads TGTGCCAGCTCTTCAGGGTCGGATGGATCACCCCTCCACTTT.

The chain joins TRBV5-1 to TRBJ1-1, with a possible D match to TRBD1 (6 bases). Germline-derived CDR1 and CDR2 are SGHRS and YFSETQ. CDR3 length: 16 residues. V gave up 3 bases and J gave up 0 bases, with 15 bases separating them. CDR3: CASSSTGLVMNTEAFF. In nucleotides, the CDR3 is TGCGCCAGCAGCTCTACAGGGTTAGTCATGAACACTGAAGCTTTCTTT.

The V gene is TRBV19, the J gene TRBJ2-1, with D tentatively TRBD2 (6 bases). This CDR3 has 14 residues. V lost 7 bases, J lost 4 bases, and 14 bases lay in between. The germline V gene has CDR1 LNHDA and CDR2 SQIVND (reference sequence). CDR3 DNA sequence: TGTGCCAGTAACGAGGGCGGGGATTACAATGAGCAGTTCTTC. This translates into CASNEGGDYNEQFF.

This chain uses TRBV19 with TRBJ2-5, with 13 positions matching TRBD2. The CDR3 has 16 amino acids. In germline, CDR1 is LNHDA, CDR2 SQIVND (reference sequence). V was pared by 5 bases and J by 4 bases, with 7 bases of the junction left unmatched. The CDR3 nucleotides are TGTGCCAGTAGTGAAGGGGGACTAGCGGGAAGAGAGACCCAGTACTTC. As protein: CASSEGGLAGRETQYF.

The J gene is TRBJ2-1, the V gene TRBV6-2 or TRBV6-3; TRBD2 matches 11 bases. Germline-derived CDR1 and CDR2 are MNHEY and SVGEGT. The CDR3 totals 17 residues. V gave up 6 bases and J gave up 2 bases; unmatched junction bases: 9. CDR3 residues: CASSPHLAGGTYNEQFF. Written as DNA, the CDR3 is TGTGCCAGCAGCCCTCATCTAGCGGGAGGCACCTACAATGAGCAGTTCTTC.

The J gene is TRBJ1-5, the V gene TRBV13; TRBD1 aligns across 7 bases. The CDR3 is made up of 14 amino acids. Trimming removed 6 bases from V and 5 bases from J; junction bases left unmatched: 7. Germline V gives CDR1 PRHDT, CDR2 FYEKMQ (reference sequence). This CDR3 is CASSHRGWDQPQHF. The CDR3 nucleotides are TGTGCCAGCAGTCACAGGGGATGGGATCAGCCCCAGCATTTT.